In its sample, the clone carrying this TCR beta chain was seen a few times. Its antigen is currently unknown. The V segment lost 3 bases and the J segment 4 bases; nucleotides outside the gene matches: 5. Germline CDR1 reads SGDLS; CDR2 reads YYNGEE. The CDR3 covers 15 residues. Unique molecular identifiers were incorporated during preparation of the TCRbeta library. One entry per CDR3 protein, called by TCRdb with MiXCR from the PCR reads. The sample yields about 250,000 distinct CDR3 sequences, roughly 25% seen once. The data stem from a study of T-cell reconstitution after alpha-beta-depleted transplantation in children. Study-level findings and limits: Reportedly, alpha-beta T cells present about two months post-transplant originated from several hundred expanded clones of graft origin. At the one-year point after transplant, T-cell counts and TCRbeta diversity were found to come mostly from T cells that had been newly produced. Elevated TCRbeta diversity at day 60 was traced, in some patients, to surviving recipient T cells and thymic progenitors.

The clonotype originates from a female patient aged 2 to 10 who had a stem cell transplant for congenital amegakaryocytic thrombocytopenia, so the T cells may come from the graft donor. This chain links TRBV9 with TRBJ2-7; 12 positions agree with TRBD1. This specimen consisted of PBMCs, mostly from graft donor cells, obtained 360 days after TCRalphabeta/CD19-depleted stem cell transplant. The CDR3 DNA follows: TGTGCCAGCAGCGCCGGGACAGGGGGCCCGTACGAGCAGTACTTC. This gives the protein CASSAGTGGPYEQYF.